This TCR beta chain was found in a study of blood T cell repertoires in COVID-19. Study at large: There were acute and convalescent COVID-19 samples, and they came from the United States, Italy and Spain.

Trimming removed 1 base at V and 4 bases at J, with 10 bases between. The CDR3 spans 14 residues. CDR1 and CDR2 from the germline V gene are SGHTA and FQGNSA. The repertoire was sequenced with immunoSEQ multiplex PCR; TCRdb's copy has only in-frame clones and lacks some. The table shows approximately 59,000 clones, with roughly 90% occurring only once. The chain is built from TRBV7-2 and TRBJ1-1, with a possible D match to TRBD1 (6 bases). The TCR was taken from a human donor in a cohort sampled during active COVID-19. Sequenced sample: peripheral blood. CDR3 DNA sequence: TGTGCCAGCAGCTTAGGAACAGGGATCACTGAAGCTTTCTTT. Translated: CASSLGTGITEAFF.